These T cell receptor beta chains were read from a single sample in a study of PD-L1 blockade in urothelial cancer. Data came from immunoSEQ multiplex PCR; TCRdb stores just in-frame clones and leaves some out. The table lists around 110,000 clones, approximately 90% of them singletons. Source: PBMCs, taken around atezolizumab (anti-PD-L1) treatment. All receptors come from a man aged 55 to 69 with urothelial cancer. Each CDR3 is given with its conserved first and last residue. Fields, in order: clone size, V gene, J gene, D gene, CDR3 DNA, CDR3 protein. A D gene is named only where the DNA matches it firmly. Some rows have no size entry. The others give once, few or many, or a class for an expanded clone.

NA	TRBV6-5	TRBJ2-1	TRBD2	TGTGCCAGCAGGCGGGAGAGTGAGCAGTTCTTC	CASRRESEQFF
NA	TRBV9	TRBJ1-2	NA	TGTGCCAGCACCCTGGACCCGGGGCGGGGTGGCTACACCTTC	CASTLDPGRGGYTF
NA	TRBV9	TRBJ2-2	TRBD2	TGTGCCAGCAGCGTCCTAGCGGGAAGCACCGGGGAGCTGTTTTTT	CASSVLAGSTGELFF
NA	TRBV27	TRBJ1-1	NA	TGTGCCAGCAGTTTTCCTCAACCTCGGGGCACTGAAGCTTTCTTT	CASSFPQPRGTEAFF
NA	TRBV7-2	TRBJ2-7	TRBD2	TGTGCCAGCAGCTTTCCCGGGACTACTACAGAGCAGTACTTC	CASSFPGTTTEQYF
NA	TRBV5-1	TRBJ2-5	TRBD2	TGCGCCAGCAGCTTGGGGGGACTAGCGGGAGGGACCCAGTACTTC	CASSLGGLAGGTQYF
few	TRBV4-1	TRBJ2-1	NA	TGCGCCAGCAGCCTCCAACGGGGTGAGCAGTTCTTC	CASSLQRGEQFF
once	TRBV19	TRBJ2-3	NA	TGTGCCAGTAGTATAAGCCTAGGCACAGATACGCAGTATTTT	CASSISLGTDTQYF
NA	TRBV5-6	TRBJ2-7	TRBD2	TGTGCCAGCAGCTTGGTTGCTTGGGCTAGCGGAGAGCATGGCTACGAGCAGTACTTC	CASSLVAWASGEHGYEQYF
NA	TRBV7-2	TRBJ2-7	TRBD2	TGTGCCAGCAGCTTACGTTCCGGGACTAAATACTACGAGCAGTACTTC	CASSLRSGTKYYEQYF
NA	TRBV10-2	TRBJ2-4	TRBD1	TGCGCCAGCATCCGGGACAGGGCAGAAAACATTCAGTACTTC	CASIRDRAENIQYF
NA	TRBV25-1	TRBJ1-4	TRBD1	TGTGCCAGCAGTGAGCCCGGGACAGGGAACGAAAAACTGTTTTTT	CASSEPGTGNEKLFF
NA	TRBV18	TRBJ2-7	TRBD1	TGTGCCAGCTCACCACGGACAGGGCAAGACGAGCAGTACTTC	CASSPRTGQDEQYF
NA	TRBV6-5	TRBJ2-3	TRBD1	TGTGCCAGCAGTTCCCGGACAGGGTCGGTGAATACGCAGTATTTT	CASSSRTGSVNTQYF
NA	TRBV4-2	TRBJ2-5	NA	TGTGCCAGCAGCCAAGGTGGCGGGGCAATTCAAGAGACCCAGTACTTC	CASSQGGGAIQETQYF
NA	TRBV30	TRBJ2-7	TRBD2	TGTGCCTGGAGTGTAGGACTAGCTGGGGAGCAGTACTTC	CAWSVGLAGEQYF
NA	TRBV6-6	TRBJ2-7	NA	TGTGCCAGTATGGGGGCTATACTGGACTACGAGCAGTACTTC	CASMGAILDYEQYF
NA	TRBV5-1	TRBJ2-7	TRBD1	TGCGCCAGCAGCCCAGGACAGGGGCTAATAATGTACGGGCAGTACTTC	CASSPGQGLIMYGQYF
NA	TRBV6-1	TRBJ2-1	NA	TGTGCCAGCAAAATGGGCAGCTCCTACAATGAGCAGTTCTTC	CASKMGSSYNEQFF
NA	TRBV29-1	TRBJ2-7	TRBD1	TGCAGCGTTGCCGGGACAGGGGGAGACGAGCAGTACTTC	CSVAGTGGDEQYF
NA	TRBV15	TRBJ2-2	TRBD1	TGTGCCACCAGCAGAGGGGACAGCCTCAACACCGGGGAGCTGTTTTTT	CATSRGDSLNTGELFF
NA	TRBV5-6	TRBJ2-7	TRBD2	TGTGCCAGCAGCTTGGAAGCGGGGAGCTACGAGCAGTACTTC	CASSLEAGSYEQYF
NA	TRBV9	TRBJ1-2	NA	TGTGCCAGCAGCGTAGCTGAGGGCAGGAGCTATGGCTACACCTTC	CASSVAEGRSYGYTF
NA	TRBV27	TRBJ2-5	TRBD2	TGTGCCAGCAAACTTTCCCCAGCGGGGATGCAAGAGACCCAGTACTTC	CASKLSPAGMQETQYF
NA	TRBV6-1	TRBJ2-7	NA	TGTGCCAGCAGTGAAGCCCACTACGAGCAGTACTTC	CASSEAHYEQYF
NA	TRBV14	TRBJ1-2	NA	TGTGCCAGCAGCCCAACCGGCAGGGAGGATGGCTACACCTTC	CASSPTGREDGYTF
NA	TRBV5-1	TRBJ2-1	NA	TGCGCCAGCAGCTTGGGAGGGCTTAATGAGCAGTTCTTC	CASSLGGLNEQFF
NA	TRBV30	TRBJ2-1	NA	TGTGCCTGGAAACCCGGAACCTCAGGGAAGGAGCAGTTCTTC	CAWKPGTSGKEQFF
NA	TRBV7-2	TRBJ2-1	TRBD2	TGTGCCAGCAGCTCACTAGCGGGAGCGTACAATGAGCAGTTCTTC	CASSSLAGAYNEQFF
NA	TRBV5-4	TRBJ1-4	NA	TGTGCCAGCAGCCCGGTCGGTGGTAGCAATGAAAAACTGTTTTTT	CASSPVGGSNEKLFF
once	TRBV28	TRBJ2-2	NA	TGTGCCAGCAGGAACCTAAACACCGGGGAGCTGTTTTTT	CASRNLNTGELFF
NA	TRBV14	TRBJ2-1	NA	TGTGCCAGCAGCCAAGTTAAGCGCCTATACAATGAGCAGTTCTTC	CASSQVKRLYNEQFF
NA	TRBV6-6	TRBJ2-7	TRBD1	TGTGCCAGCACCGACCCGCAGGGGGCTGAGTACGAGCAGTACTTC	CASTDPQGAEYEQYF
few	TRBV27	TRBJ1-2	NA	TGTGCCAGCACCAGATGGGGGGGCAGCGATGGCTACACCTTC	CASTRWGGSDGYTF
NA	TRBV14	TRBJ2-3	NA	TGTGCCAGCAGCGTGAACAGGATTAGCACAGATACGCAGTATTTT	CASSVNRISTDTQYF
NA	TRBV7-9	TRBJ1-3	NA	TGTGCCAGCAGCCCCCGGAGGTTGAACACCATATATTTT	CASSPRRLNTIYF
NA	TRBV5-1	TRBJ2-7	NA	TGCGCCAGCAGCGGACCCGGTCTGTCGGGAAACTCCTACGAGCAGTACTTC	CASSGPGLSGNSYEQYF
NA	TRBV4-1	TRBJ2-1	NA	TGCGCCACTGCCGCACAGCAGGGAAATGAGCAGTTCTTC	CATAAQQGNEQFF
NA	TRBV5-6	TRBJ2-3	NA	TGTGCCAGCAGCTTGGCGCCGGGAAGGCAGGATACGCAGTATTTT	CASSLAPGRQDTQYF
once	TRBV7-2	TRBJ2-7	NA	TGTGCCAGCAGCTTGACAAGCGGCCCTACCTACGAGCAGTACTTC	CASSLTSGPTYEQYF
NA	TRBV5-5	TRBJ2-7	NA	TGTGCCAGCAGCTTGGGGGCTTTGTTGGACTACGAGCAGTACTTC	CASSLGALLDYEQYF
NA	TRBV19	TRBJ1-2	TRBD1	TGTGCCAGTAGTATTCCGGGGACAGGGGTCCCTGGCTACACCTTC	CASSIPGTGVPGYTF
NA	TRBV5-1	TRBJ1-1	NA	TGCGCCAGCAGATTACAGGAGGGCACTGAAGCTTTCTTT	CASRLQEGTEAFF
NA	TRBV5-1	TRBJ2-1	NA	TGCGCCAGCAGCTTGGATAGCGGAGCCTACAATGAGCAGTTCTTC	CASSLDSGAYNEQFF
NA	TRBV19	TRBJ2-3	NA	TGTGCCAGTAGTCCGGGGGTCCACACAGATACGCAGTATTTT	CASSPGVHTDTQYF
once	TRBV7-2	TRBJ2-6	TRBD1	TGTGCCAGCAGGGTAGGGGGCTACTCTGGGGCCAACGTCCTGACTTTC	CASRVGGYSGANVLTF
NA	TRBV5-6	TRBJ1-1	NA	TGTGCCAGCAGCTTTATGGAGGACACTGAAGCTTTCTTT	CASSFMEDTEAFF
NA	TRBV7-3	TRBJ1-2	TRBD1	TGTGCCAGCAGCCCGACAGGGGGCGACTATGGCTACACCTTC	CASSPTGGDYGYTF
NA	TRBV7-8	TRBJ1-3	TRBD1	TGTGCCAGCAGCTTAGACAGGGGATATGGAAACACCATATATTTT	CASSLDRGYGNTIYF
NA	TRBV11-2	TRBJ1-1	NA	TGTGCCAGCAGCTCTAGCCTGGGGACTGAAGCTTTCTTT	CASSSSLGTEAFF
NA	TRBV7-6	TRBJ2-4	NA	TGTGCCAGCAGCTTAGTCGCAGGGCGAACCAAAAACATTCAGTACTTC	CASSLVAGRTKNIQYF
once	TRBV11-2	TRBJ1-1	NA	TGTGCCAGCAGCTTAGTTGCGGGTCTGGACACTGAAGCTTTCTTT	CASSLVAGLDTEAFF
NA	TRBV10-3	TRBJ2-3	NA	TGTGCCATCATGGACTACCCAAGCACAGATACGCAGTATTTT	CAIMDYPSTDTQYF